The entry below gives a single T cell receptor (beta chain) sequence along with its context. The data were taken from a study of blood T cell repertoires in COVID-19. Data came from immunoSEQ multiplex PCR; TCRdb stores just in-frame clones and leaves some out. Among more than 200,000 clones listed, 84% were seen once. The sequenced material came from peripheral blood. The origin of this receptor is a man between 45 and 60 years old with active or convalescent COVID-19.

Here the CDR3 reads CASSNRGSGYTF. CDR3 nucleotide sequence: TGTGCCAGCAGCAATAGGGGAAGTGGCTACACCTTC. The chain recombines TRBV5-6 with TRBJ1-2; tentatively, D is TRBD1 (5 bases). The CDR3 runs 12 residues. The V gene's germline CDR1 is SGHDT and CDR2 YYEEEE. Trimming removed 4 bases from V and 7 bases from J, with 11 bases in between.